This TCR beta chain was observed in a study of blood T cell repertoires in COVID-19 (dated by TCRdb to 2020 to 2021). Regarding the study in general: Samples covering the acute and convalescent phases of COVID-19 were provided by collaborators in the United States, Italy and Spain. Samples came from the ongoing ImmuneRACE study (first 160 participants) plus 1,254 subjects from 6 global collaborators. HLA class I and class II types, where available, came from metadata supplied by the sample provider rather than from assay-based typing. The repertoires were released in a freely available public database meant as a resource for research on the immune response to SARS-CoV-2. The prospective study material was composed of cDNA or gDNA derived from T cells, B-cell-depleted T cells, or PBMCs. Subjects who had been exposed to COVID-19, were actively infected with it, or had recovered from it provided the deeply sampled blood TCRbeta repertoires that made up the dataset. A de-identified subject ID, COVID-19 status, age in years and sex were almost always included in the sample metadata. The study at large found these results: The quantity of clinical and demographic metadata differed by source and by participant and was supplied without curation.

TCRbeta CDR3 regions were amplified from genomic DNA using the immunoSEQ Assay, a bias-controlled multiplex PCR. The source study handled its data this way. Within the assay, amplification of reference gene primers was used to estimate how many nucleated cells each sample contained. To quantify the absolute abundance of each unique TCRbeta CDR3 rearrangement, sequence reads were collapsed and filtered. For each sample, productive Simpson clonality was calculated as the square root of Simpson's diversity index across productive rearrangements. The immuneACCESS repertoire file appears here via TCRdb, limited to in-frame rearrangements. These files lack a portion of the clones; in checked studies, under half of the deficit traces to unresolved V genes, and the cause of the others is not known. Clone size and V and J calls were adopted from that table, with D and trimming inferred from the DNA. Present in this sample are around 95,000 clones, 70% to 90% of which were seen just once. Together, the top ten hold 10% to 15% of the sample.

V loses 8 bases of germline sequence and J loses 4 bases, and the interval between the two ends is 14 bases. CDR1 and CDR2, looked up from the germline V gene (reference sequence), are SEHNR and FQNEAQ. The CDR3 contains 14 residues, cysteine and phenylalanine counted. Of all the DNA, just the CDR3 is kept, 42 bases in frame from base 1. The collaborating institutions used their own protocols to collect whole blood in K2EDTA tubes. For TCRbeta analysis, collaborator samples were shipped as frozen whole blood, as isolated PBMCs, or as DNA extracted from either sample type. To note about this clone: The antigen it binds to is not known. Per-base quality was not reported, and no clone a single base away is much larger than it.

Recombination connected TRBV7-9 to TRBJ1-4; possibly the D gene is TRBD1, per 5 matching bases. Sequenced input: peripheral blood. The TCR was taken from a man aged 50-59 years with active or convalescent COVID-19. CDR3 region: CASGKGAVNEKLFF. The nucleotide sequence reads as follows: TGTGCCAGCGGCAAAGGGGCAGTTAATGAAAAACTGTTTTTT. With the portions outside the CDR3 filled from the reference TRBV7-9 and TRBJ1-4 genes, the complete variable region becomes DTGVSQNPRHKITKRGQNVTFRCDPISEHNRLYWYRQTLGQGPEFLTYFQNEAQLEKSRLLSDRFSAERPKGSFSTLEIQRTEQGDSAMYLCASGKGAVNEKLFFGSGTQLSVL.